This T cell receptor beta chain stems from a study of blood T cell repertoires in COVID-19. Clones were sequenced by immunoSEQ multiplex PCR, and TCRdb holds only the in-frame ones, with some missing. The sample holds 400,000 to 500,000 clones, nearly 90% seen once. Specimen: PBMCs or T cells enriched from blood (not recorded which). The TCR comes from a woman between 18 and 29 years old who had been exposed to COVID-19.

The CDR3 DNA is TGTGCCAGCAGCTCTAAACCGGGCAGGGAACTTACTGGGGCCAACGTCCTGACTTTC. Amino acid sequence: CASSSKPGRELTGANVLTF. The chain links TRBV11-2 to TRBJ2-6; TRBD1 might be the D (5 bases). Germline CDR1 and CDR2: SGHAT and FQNNGV. V was shortened by 4 bases and J by 2 bases, with 21 bases between the two germline ends. The CDR3 extends over 19 amino acids.